This record looks at one T cell receptor beta chain sequence and its context. Primers used in a second PCR of roughly 6 to 12 cycles were a sample-barcoded 5' primer and a J-beta primer mix. Via MiXCR, TCRdb re-called the 5' RACE reads, giving one row per CDR3 protein. This table holds around 1,000,000 distinct CDR3 sequences, about 25% found once. These data belong to a study of blood T cells in healthy people across ages. The same specimen was also included in a second study, on T cells of mothers and their children.

Sequenced input: blood. This clonotype originated in a girl aged 2-9 years in good health.

In DNA, the CDR3 is TGTGCCAGCAGCCAAGGCACGGGAGGGAGACAGGAGACCCAGTACTTC. Its protein is CASSQGTGGRQETQYF. The rearrangement links TRBV3-1 to TRBJ2-5; 8 bases agree with TRBD2. The CDR3 sequence is 16 residues long. Germline assignment: CDR1 LGHDT and CDR2 YNNKEL (reference sequence). V shed 1 base, J shed 5 bases, and the junction held 9 bases outside the gene matches.